The present T cell receptor (beta chain) was sequenced within a study of PD-L1 blockade in urothelial cancer. Germline CDR1 is SGDLS and CDR2 is YYNGEE. V lost 3 bases to trimming and J lost 0 bases, with 12 bases between them. The CDR3 covers 15 residues. Specified time point: pretreatment peripheral blood. Some clones are missing from TCRdb's copy, which holds only in-frame ones; the method was immunoSEQ multiplex PCR. In the table there are 95,000 or so clones, roughly 91% of which are singletons. This specimen consisted of PBMCs, obtained around atezolizumab (anti-PD-L1) treatment. The chain combines TRBV9 with TRBJ1-1; D remains ambiguous. This clonotype originated in a man aged 60 to 75 with urothelial cancer. The CDR3 protein is CASSDEIQLNTEAFF. The CDR3 bases are TGTGCCAGCAGCGATGAAATACAGCTGAACACTGAAGCTTTCTTT. Drawing the rest from reference TRBV9 and TRBJ1-1, the complete variable domain is DSGVTQTPKHLITATGQRVTLRCSPRSGDLSVYWYQQSLDQGLQFLIQYYNGEERAKGNILERFSAQQFPDLHSELNLSSLELGDSALYFCASSDEIQLNTEAFFGQGTRLTVV.